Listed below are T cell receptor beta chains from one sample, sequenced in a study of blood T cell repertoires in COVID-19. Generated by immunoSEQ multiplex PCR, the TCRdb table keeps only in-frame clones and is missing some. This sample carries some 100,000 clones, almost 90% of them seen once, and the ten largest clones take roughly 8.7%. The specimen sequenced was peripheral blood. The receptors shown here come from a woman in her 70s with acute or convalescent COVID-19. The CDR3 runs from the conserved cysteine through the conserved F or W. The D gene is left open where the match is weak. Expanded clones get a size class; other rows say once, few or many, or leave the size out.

TGTGCCAGCATGAGGGGAGCGACAGGGTCGTCTGAAGCTTTCTTT	CASMRGATGSSEAFF	TRBJ1-1	-	TRBV6-5	TRBD1
TGTGCCAGCAGTTTATCGGCGCGACAGACTGGAAACACCATATATTTT	CASSLSARQTGNTIYF	TRBJ1-3	once	TRBV27	-
TGCGCCAGCAGCAAGGACAGGGCCTACAATGAGCAGTTCTTC	CASSKDRAYNEQFF	TRBJ2-1	-	TRBV5-1	TRBD1
TGTGCCAGCAGTTCCACTAGCTTTGGAGAGACCCAGTACTTC	CASSSTSFGETQYF	TRBJ2-5	-	TRBV28	-
TGTGCCAGCAGGAGGACGGGGGTTCAGCCCCAGCATTTT	CASRRTGVQPQHF	TRBJ1-5	-	TRBV2	-
TGTGCCAGCAGTTTTGGCGGCAGGGGCGGCTACACCTTC	CASSFGGRGGYTF	TRBJ1-2	-	TRBV28	-
TGTGCCAGCAGCGTAGCGTCTAGCGGGAGAATCACCGGGGAGCTGTTTTTT	CASSVASSGRITGELFF	TRBJ2-2	-	TRBV9	TRBD2
TGTGCCAGCAGCTTAGGGGGCGCGAAGACAGGGTCTCGTGGCTACACCTTC	CASSLGGAKTGSRGYTF	TRBJ1-2	-	TRBV7-6	TRBD1
TGTGCCAGCAGTGAAAGGGGTATCACCGGGGAGCTGTTTTTT	CASSERGITGELFF	TRBJ2-2	-	TRBV2	-
TGCGCCAGCAGCTTACTAGCGGGAGGGGTAGAGACCCAGTACTTC	CASSLLAGGVETQYF	TRBJ2-5	-	TRBV5-1	TRBD2
TGTGCCAGCAGTAAGCGGGCAGGGGAAGCTTTCTTT	CASSKRAGEAFF	TRBJ1-1	-	TRBV6-5	-
TGCGCCAGCAGCCAAGAAAGACAGGTTCGGGGGCCCCAGCATTTT	CASSQERQVRGPQHF	TRBJ1-5	-	TRBV4-1	-
TGTGCCAGCAGCGCCACACCGGGACAGGGGTTCGATGAGCAGTTCTTC	CASSATPGQGFDEQFF	TRBJ2-1	-	TRBV9	TRBD1
TGTGCCAGCAGTGCTTCGCGACTAGGTTCGGCTGAGCAGTTCTTC	CASSASRLGSAEQFF	TRBJ2-1	-	TRBV2	-
TGTGCCAGCACCACTTTCGGTAACTATGGCTACACCTTC	CASTTFGNYGYTF	TRBJ1-2	-	TRBV6-5	-
TGCAGCGTTGGAATCGGGACAAACTTTGGGACCGGGGAGCTGTTTTTT	CSVGIGTNFGTGELFF	TRBJ2-2	many	TRBV29-1	-
TGTGCCAGCAGGAAGACAGGGGGCGATGAAAAACTGTTTTTT	CASRKTGGDEKLFF	TRBJ1-4	-	TRBV28	TRBD1
TGTGCCAGCAGCGCCCAGACAGTTACAGATACGCAGTATTTT	CASSAQTVTDTQYF	TRBJ2-3	-	TRBV9	-
TGTGCCAGCAGTTTCCAGGGGAACACTGAAGCTTTCTTT	CASSFQGNTEAFF	TRBJ1-1	-	TRBV12-3/TRBV12-4	-
TGTGCCAGCAGTCCCGCTAGCGGTAACTGGGGGGAGACCCAGTACTTC	CASSPASGNWGETQYF	TRBJ2-5	-	TRBV28	TRBD2
TGTGCCAGTAGAACTGAACTAGCGGCGAACACAGATACGCAGTATTTT	CASRTELAANTDTQYF	TRBJ2-3	-	TRBV19	TRBD2
TGTGCCAGCAGTTACGCGAGGACAGTCATGAACACTGAAGCTTTCTTT	CASSYARTVMNTEAFF	TRBJ1-1	-	TRBV6-2/TRBV6-3	-